This T cell receptor (beta chain) was recorded in a study of blood T cell repertoires in COVID-19. The CDR3 has 18 residues. Germline V CDR1 and CDR2: SGHRS, YFSETQ. V was cut by 3 bases and J by 1 base, with 17 bases left in between. Profiling relied on immunoSEQ multiplex PCR, and the TCRdb table lists in-frame clones only, not all of them. Here the sample spans 75,000 to 95,000 clones, about 82% being singletons. The rearrangement links TRBV5-1 to TRBJ2-6; maybe TRBD1 (6 bases). Source material: peripheral blood. The sequence was obtained from a man aged 80 or over with active or convalescent COVID-19. In nucleotides, the CDR3 is TGCGCCAGCAGCTCCAGGACAGCTTCAAGATCTGGGGCCAACGTCCTGACTTTC. As protein: CASSSRTASRSGANVLTF.